Detailed here is one T cell receptor (beta chain). Its antigen is unknown. This entry is derived from a study of T cells in Graves' hyperthyroidism and ophthalmopathy. Together with thyroid ultrasound, orbital computed tomography, serum thyroxine and TRAb, clinical symptoms were used for diagnoses. RNA transcripts yielded amplified TCR beta CDR3 regions. TCR CDR3 underwent first-round RT-PCR with the HTBI primer set. TCRdb ran MiXCR on the multiplex PCR reads and lists one entry per CDR3 protein. The sample has a few hundred thousand distinct CDR3 sequences, 17% seen once. General observations from the study: Through a model of 13 V-J features, ophthalmopathy was separated from stable hyperthyroidism. Most clonotypes that expanded in the thyroid above 0.001 also showed up in blood.

The TCR comes from a woman in her sixties with Graves' ophthalmopathy. The sequenced sample was blood.

The CDR3 is CAWTLGQGWTEAFF. In nucleotides, the CDR3 is TGTGCCTGGACCCTTGGACAGGGGTGGACTGAAGCTTTCTTT. The gene calls are TRBV30 and TRBJ1-1; 9 nucleotides match TRBD1. CDR3 length equals 14 residues. Looked up from germline, CDR1 is GTSNPN and CDR2 is SVGIG (reference sequence). The J segment lost 5 bases and the V segment lost 4 bases, leaving 8 bases of the junction unmatched.